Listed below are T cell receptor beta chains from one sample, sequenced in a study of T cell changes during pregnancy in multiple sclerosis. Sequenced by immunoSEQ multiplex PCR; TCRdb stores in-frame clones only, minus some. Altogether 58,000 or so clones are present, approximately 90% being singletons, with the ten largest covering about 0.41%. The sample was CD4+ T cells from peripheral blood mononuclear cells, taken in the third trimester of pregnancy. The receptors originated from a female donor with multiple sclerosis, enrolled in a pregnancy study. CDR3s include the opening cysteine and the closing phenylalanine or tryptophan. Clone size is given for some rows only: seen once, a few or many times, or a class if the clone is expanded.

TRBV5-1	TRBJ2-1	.	CASSLEVLYGTANEQFF
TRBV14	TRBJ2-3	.	CASSQAGNLPTDTQYF
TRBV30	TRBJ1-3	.	CAWTDRTGVHTIYF
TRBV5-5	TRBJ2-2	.	CASSRGGLYTGELFF
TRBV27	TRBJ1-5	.	CASSATGFQPQHF
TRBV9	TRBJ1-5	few	CASSVNGQVNQPQHF
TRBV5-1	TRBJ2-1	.	CASSLSGLVSNEQFF
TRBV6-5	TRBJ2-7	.	CASSRLAGGSYEQYF
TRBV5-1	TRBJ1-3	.	CASIGTGNTIYF
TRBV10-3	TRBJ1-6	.	CATRRTGEKNSPLHF
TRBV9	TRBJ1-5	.	CASSPGWDQPQHF
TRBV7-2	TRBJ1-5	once	CASSRQEYSNQPQHF
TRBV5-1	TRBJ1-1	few	CASMTGQTNTEAFF
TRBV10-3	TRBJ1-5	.	CAIRMGPHQPQHF
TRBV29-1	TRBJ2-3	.	CSGSTDTQYF
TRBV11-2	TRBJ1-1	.	CASRPQGVEAFF
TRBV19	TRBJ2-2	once	CASSRNADPTGELFF
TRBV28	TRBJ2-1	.	CASSLGSDNNEQFF
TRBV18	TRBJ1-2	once	CASSPGTESGYTF
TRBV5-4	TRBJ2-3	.	CASSLDSTPTDTQYF
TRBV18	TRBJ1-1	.	CASSPAGWNTEAFF
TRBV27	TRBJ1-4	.	CASSATGGFEKLFF
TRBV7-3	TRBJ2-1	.	CASSPSSGTDNEQFF
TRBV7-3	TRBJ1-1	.	CASSQGEDTEAFF
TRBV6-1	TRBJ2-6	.	CASSEALGQHSGANVLTF
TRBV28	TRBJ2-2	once	CASSSHSVRGNTGELFF
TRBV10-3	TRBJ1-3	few	CAISQQGTEGTIYF
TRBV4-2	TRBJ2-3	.	CASRRRASGISTDTQYF
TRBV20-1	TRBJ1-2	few	CSASQGSGYTF
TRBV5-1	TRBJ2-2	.	CASSSGQGPLWSNTGELFF
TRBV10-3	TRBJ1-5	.	CAISEGQGMQPQHF
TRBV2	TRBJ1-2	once	CASSLQGPDYGYTF
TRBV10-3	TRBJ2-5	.	CAISAWEREETQYF
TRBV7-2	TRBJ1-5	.	CASSFEGEQPQHF
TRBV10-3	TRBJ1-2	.	CAINNQGGLLGNYGYTF
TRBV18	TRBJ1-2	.	CASSPPQGAQNGYTF
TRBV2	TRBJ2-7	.	CASSRDRASYEQYF
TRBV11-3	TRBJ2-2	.	CASSLGAAGELFF
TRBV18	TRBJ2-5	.	CASSPGTSGGETQYF
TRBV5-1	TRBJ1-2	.	CASSFNSNYGYTF
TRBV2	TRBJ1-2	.	CASSLNSNYGYTF